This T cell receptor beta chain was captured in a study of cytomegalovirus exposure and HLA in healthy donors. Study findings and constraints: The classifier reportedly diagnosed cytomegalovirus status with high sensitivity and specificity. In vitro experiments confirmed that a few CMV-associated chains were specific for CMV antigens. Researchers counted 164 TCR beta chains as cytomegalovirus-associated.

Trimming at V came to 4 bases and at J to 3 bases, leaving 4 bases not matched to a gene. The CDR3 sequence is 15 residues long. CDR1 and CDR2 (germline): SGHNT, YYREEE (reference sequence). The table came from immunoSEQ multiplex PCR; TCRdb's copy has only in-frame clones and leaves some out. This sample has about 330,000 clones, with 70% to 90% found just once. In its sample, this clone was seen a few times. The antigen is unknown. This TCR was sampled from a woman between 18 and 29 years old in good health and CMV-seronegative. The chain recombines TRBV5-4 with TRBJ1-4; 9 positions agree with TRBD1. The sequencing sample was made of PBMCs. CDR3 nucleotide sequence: TGTGCCAGCAGCCCCCGGACAGGGGCTAATGAAAAACTGTTTTTT. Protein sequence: CASSPRTGANEKLFF.